A selection of T cell receptor beta chains follows, all from one sample in a study of cytomegalovirus exposure and HLA in healthy donors. Method: immunoSEQ multiplex PCR; TCRdb's copy keeps in-frame clones and lacks some. The sample has roughly 200,000 clones, roughly 80% seen once; the top ten hold 2.5% to 3%. Sequencing was performed on PBMCs. These receptors came from a man aged 25 to 40 in good health and CMV-seronegative. Each CDR3 is given with its conserved first and last residue. A D gene is named only where the DNA matches it firmly. The size field is filled for only some rows; it gives once, few, many or a size class.

D | size | J | V | DNA | CDR3
- | - | TRBJ2-7 | TRBV7-9 | TGTGCCAGCAGTCGTACCTACGAGCAGTACTTC | CASSRTYEQYF
TRBD1 | - | TRBJ2-2 | TRBV5-4 | TGTGCCAGCAGCTCGGGACAGGGGTACACCGGGGAGCTGTTTTTT | CASSSGQGYTGELFF
TRBD1 | - | TRBJ1-3 | TRBV27 | TGTGCCAGCAGTTTAAACCCCCCGGGACAGGGAAGAAACACCATATATTTT | CASSLNPPGQGRNTIYF
TRBD2 | few | TRBJ2-7 | TRBV9 | TGTGCCAGCAGCGTAAAAGCGGGGGGCGAGCAGTACTTC | CASSVKAGGEQYF
TRBD2 | once | TRBJ2-3 | TRBV10-3 | TGTGCCATCATGACTAGCGGGGGAACAGATACGCAGTATTTT | CAIMTSGGTDTQYF
- | - | TRBJ2-6 | TRBV9 | TGTGCCAGCAGCCCCCTAGGGGGACGGACCAACGTCCTGACTTTC | CASSPLGGRTNVLTF
TRBD1 | - | TRBJ1-5 | TRBV10-3 | TGTGCCATCAGGGGACAGAAGGATCAGCCCCAGCATTTT | CAIRGQKDQPQHF
- | - | TRBJ1-6 | TRBV6-5 | TGTGCCAGCAGGACGAAGGGGAATTCACCCCTCCACTTT | CASRTKGNSPLHF
TRBD1 | - | TRBJ1-2 | TRBV6-5 | TGTGCCAGCAGTTACAAGGGGAGTGGGGGGACAGAGGGCTACACCTTC | CASSYKGSGGTEGYTF
- | few | TRBJ2-1 | TRBV7-2 | TGTGCCAGCAGCTTACAGGGTAGCTACAATGAGCAGTTCTTC | CASSLQGSYNEQFF
- | few | TRBJ1-1 | TRBV4-1 | TGCGCCAGCAGCCAGTCCAGGGGAACTGAAGCTTTCTTT | CASSQSRGTEAFF
- | - | TRBJ2-3 | TRBV27 | TGTGCCAGCAGTTCCTACGCTGGGGGCGTCGGCACAGATACGCAGTATTTT | CASSSYAGGVGTDTQYF
- | - | TRBJ1-1 | TRBV7-8 | TGTGCCAGCAGGGGAGAACTACCGAACACTGAAGCTTTCTTT | CASRGELPNTEAFF
- | - | TRBJ2-2 | TRBV2 | TGTGCCAGCAAGAGGGACTCAGGTTCGAACACCGGGGAGCTGTTTTTT | CASKRDSGSNTGELFF
- | - | TRBJ1-5 | TRBV28 | TGTGCCAGCAGTTTGCTGGGCAGGCATCAGCCCCAGCATTTT | CASSLLGRHQPQHF
- | - | TRBJ1-2 | TRBV28 | TGTGCCAGCAGTCCCGGGACACGGGCTAGGGGCTACACCTTC | CASSPGTRARGYTF
TRBD1 | - | TRBJ2-7 | TRBV28 | TGTGCCAGCAGTTTATACGGACAGGGGGTCCACGAGCAGTACTTC | CASSLYGQGVHEQYF
- | once | TRBJ2-6 | TRBV7-3 | TGTGCCAGCAGCTTAAGAACCACTGGGGCCAGCGTCCTGACTTTC | CASSLRTTGASVLTF
TRBD2 | - | TRBJ2-3 | TRBV7-8 | TGTGCCAGCAGCTTAGGGACTAGCGGGGGCACAGATACGCAGTATTTT | CASSLGTSGGTDTQYF
- | - | TRBJ2-2 | TRBV9 | TGTGCCAGCAGCGATCTGACTAGTAGGGCCGGGGAGCTGTTTTTT | CASSDLTSRAGELFF
TRBD1 | - | TRBJ2-2 | TRBV6-6 | TGTGCCGGAAAGGGACAGGGGTACACCGGGGAGCTGTTTTTT | CAGKGQGYTGELFF
TRBD2 | - | TRBJ2-5 | TRBV7-6 | TGTGCCAGCAGCTTAAAAGGGCGGGGGGAAAGAGAGACCCAGTACTTC | CASSLKGRGERETQYF
- | - | TRBJ1-4 | TRBV5-6 | TGTGCCAGCGGGACACAGACCTGGATAAATAATGAAAAACTGTTTTTT | CASGTQTWINNEKLFF
- | few | TRBJ2-3 | TRBV7-9 | TGTGCCAGCAGCGGGTCTAGCCCGATGGATACGCAGTATTTT | CASSGSSPMDTQYF
TRBD1 | - | TRBJ2-7 | TRBV7-9 | TGTGCCAGCAGCCCCTCACAGGGCCAGGGGGCCTACGAGCAGTACTTC | CASSPSQGQGAYEQYF
TRBD1 | once | TRBJ2-4 | TRBV2 | TGTGCCAGCAGTGGGGACAGACAGGGCTGGGAAAACATTCAGTACTTC | CASSGDRQGWENIQYF
- | - | TRBJ1-2 | TRBV5-4 | TGTGCCAGCAGATTGGGGCCAGGGGATGGCTACACCTTC | CASRLGPGDGYTF
TRBD1 | - | TRBJ2-2 | TRBV6-6 | TGTGCCAGCAGTCAGTCCGGGACAGCGAACACCGGGGAGCTGTTTTTT | CASSQSGTANTGELFF
- | - | TRBJ1-2 | TRBV19 | TGTGCCAGCGAGGGTTACTATGGCTACACCTTC | CASEGYYGYTF
TRBD2 | once | TRBJ2-5 | TRBV9 | TGTGCCAGCAGCGCAGCCCCCTGGCTAGCGGGCCAAGAGACCCAGTACTTC | CASSAAPWLAGQETQYF
TRBD1 | - | TRBJ2-5 | TRBV11-3 | TGTGCCAGCAGCGCCGGGACAGGGTCCCGAGAGACCCAGTACTTC | CASSAGTGSRETQYF
TRBD2 | - | TRBJ2-3 | TRBV7-9 | TGTGCCAGCAGCTTAGGCCCAGCGGGTGCGGGGGGTGAAGATACGCAGTATTTT | CASSLGPAGAGGEDTQYF
- | - | TRBJ2-7 | TRBV4-2 | TGTGCCAGCAGCCTATTCTCAGGGGATTCCTACGAGCAGTACTTC | CASSLFSGDSYEQYF
- | - | TRBJ2-2 | TRBV27 | TGTGCCAGCAGTCCCTACAGGAGGGTCGCGAACACCGGGGAGCTGTTTTTT | CASSPYRRVANTGELFF
- | - | TRBJ2-6 | TRBV7-9 | TGTTCCAGCAGCTTAGGCTTCAGGGACTCTGGGGCCAACGTCCTGACTTTC | CSSSLGFRDSGANVLTF
TRBD1 | - | TRBJ2-5 | TRBV23-1 | TGCGCCAGCAGTCAAAGGGGCAGACAGGGCAGGGGGCAGGAAGAGACCCAGTACTTC | CASSQRGRQGRGQEETQYF
- | - | TRBJ2-3 | TRBV7-3 | TGTGCCAGCAGCCTCGGGATTAGCGGCACAGATACGCAGTATTTT | CASSLGISGTDTQYF
TRBD1 | - | TRBJ2-6 | TRBV5-1 | TGCGCCAGCAGCTTGTTGACAGGGGGCTCTGGGGCCAGCGTCCTGACTTTC | CASSLLTGGSGASVLTF
TRBD1 | many | TRBJ2-7 | TRBV2 | TGTGCCAGCAGCGGACAGGGGAGGAACGAGCAGTACTTC | CASSGQGRNEQYF
- | - | TRBJ1-2 | TRBV15 | TGTGCCACCAGCAGAGATGGAGACTATGGCTACACCTTC | CATSRDGDYGYTF
- | - | TRBJ1-4 | TRBV9 | TGTGCCAGCAGCCCAACCCCGGAGGCGAATGAAAAACTGTTTTTT | CASSPTPEANEKLFF
TRBD1 | - | TRBJ1-5 | TRBV7-8 | TGTGCCAGCAGCTCAACAGGGGGCGGTGGGCAGCCCCAGCATTTT | CASSSTGGGGQPQHF
- | - | TRBJ1-4 | TRBV29-1 | TGCAGCGTTGAAGAAACCCCGGGGGAAAAACTGTTTTTT | CSVEETPGEKLFF
- | - | TRBJ2-1 | TRBV7-2 | TGTGCCAGCAGCCAGGGCCCCGGATACAATGAGCAGTTCTTC | CASSQGPGYNEQFF
TRBD1 | - | TRBJ1-1 | TRBV28 | TGTGCCAGCAGACCACCCAGACTCGACAGGGCTTCAGCTTTCTTT | CASRPPRLDRASAFF
- | - | TRBJ2-7 | TRBV21-1 | TGTGCCAGCAGCACCCGGGAGATCTACGAGCAGTACTTC | CASSTREIYEQYF
TRBD1 | - | TRBJ1-6 | TRBV6-1 | TGTGCCAGCACCGTCACAGGGGGAAATTCACCCCTCCACTTT | CASTVTGGNSPLHF
TRBD2 | - | TRBJ2-5 | TRBV2 | TGTGCCAGCATGCGGTCCCTGTTAGCGGGGGGCGGGGGGACCCAGTACTTC | CASMRSLLAGGGGTQYF
- | - | TRBJ2-2 | TRBV9 | TGTGCCAACCCACACCTGGGACACCAGTCGAACACCGGGGAGCTGTTTTTT | CANPHLGHQSNTGELFF
TRBD1 | once | TRBJ1-2 | TRBV2 | TGTGCCAGCACCCTGGACAGGGGACCAGGTAGCTACACCTTC | CASTLDRGPGSYTF
TRBD1 | - | TRBJ2-7 | TRBV29-1 | TGCAGCGTAGGACAGGGAAGTACCTACGAGCAGTACTTC | CSVGQGSTYEQYF
- | few | TRBJ1-4 | TRBV5-1 | TGCGCCAGCAGCTACGCAGGGGAATCCGAAAAACTGTTTTTT | CASSYAGESEKLFF
- | - | TRBJ2-7 | TRBV5-4 | TGTGCCAGCAGCCCGTCACTAGGCTACGAGCAGTACTTC | CASSPSLGYEQYF
- | - | TRBJ2-3 | TRBV28 | TGTGCCAGCATCTCTGGCACAGATACGCAGTATTTT | CASISGTDTQYF
- | - | TRBJ1-2 | TRBV2 | TGTGCCAGCAGGATCCGGGTTTTAGGACAGCCCTATGGCTACACCTTC | CASRIRVLGQPYGYTF
- | - | TRBJ1-6 | TRBV6-5 | TGTGCCAGCAGTTACGGGAGGAGGAGCAATTCACCCCTCCACTTT | CASSYGRRSNSPLHF
TRBD1 | - | TRBJ1-2 | TRBV7-9 | TGTGCCAGCAGGTCCGGACAGGGCGATGGCTACACCTTC | CASRSGQGDGYTF
- | - | TRBJ1-6 | TRBV13 | TGTGCCAGCAGCTTCGGACAGAATAATTCACCCCTCCACTTT | CASSFGQNNSPLHF